This TCR beta chain comes out of a study of T cell repertoires in cytomegalovirus infection. TCRdb analysed the reads with MiXCR anew, one entry per CDR3 protein. The sample yields more than 350,000 distinct CDR3 sequences, 30% to 40% seen once. The clonotype was recovered from a human donor in good health (CMV status not recorded). Some clones in this sample may be carry-over from other donors' samples. Sequencing used PBMCs.

DNA for the CDR3: TGCGCCAGCAGCTCTACAGGGGGTAGCGAGCAGTACTTC. Residues: CASSSTGGSEQYF. The V and J genes are TRBV5-1 and TRBJ2-7; 8 bases are a match to TRBD1. Germline V gives CDR1 SGHRS, CDR2 YFSETQ. The J segment lost 6 bases and the V segment lost 3 bases, leaving 5 bases of the junction unmatched. The CDR3 totals 13 residues.